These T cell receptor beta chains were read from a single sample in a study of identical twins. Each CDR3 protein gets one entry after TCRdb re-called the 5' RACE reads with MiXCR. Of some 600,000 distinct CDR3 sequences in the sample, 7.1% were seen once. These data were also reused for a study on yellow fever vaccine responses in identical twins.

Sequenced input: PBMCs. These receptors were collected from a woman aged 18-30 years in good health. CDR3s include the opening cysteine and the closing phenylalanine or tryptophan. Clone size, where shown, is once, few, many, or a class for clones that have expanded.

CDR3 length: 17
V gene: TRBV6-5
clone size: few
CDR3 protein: CASSYSKSGDWSTEAFF

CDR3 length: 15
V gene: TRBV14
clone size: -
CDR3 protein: CASSQGQGWAYEQFF

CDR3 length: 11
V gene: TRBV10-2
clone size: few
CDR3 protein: CASSGPFEQYF

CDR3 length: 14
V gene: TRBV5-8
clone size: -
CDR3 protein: CASSLFRGNQPQHF

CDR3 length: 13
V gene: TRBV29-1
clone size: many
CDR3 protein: CSVDLESTDTQYF

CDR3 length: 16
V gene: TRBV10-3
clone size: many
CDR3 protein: CAISESPRVDNYGYTF

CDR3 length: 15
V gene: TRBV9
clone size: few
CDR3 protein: CASSQEAGARDTQYF

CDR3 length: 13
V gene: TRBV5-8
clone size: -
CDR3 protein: CASSLPLPVRAFF

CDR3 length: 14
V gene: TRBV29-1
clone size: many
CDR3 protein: CSVKTGATNEKLFF

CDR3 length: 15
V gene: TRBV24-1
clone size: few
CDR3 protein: CATSASGGPYNEQFF

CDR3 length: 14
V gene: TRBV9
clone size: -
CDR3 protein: CASSVGGTAYEQYF

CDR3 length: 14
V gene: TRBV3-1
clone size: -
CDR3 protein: CASSQEIMNTEAFF

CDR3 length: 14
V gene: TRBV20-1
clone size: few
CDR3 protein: CSAKRGEGTDTQYF

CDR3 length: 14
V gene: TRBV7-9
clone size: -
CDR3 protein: CASSIGTANEKLFF

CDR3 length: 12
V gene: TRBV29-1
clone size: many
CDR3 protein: CSVGQGAYEQYF

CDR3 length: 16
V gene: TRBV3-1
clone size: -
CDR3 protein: CASSQDPRSPSYEQYF

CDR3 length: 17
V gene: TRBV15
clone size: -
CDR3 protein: CATSRAPGTSGTGELFF

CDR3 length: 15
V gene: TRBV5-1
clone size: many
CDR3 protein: CASSLGLALNNEQFF

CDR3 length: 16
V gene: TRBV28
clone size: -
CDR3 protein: CASSLAGGGSSNEQFF

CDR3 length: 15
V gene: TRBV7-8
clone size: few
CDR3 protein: CASSFVLADYNEQFF

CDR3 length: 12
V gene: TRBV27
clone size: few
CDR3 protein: CASSGLRYEQFF

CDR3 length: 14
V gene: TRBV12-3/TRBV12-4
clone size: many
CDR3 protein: CASSLRQGSQPQHF

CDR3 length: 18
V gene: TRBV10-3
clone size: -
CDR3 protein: CAISPRGSAGLTTDTQYF

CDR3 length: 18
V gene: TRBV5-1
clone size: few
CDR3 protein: CASSLSGLAESSYNEQFF

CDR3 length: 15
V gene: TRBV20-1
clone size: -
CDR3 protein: CSARDVAGVYYGYTF

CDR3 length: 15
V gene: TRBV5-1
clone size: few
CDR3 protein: CASSLVFSGSETQYF

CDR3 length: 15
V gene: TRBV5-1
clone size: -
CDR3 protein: CASSIGGSSNQPQHF

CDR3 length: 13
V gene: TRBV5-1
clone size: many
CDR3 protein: CASSLARGETQYF

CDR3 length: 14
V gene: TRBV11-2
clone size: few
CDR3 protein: CASSSTVGGEKLFF

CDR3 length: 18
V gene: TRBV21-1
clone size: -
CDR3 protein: CASSKAPSGPGRTGELFF

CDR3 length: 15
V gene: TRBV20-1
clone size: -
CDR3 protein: CSAYRDSMYQETQYF

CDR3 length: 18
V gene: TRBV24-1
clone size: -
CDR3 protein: CATSDLGSGTGRVYEQFF

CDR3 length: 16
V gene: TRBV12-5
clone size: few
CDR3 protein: CASGETLRADQETQYF

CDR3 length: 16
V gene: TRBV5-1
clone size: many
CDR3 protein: CASSPRVVGNTGELFF

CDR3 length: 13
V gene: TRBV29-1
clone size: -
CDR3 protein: CSVGTGGSRGYTF

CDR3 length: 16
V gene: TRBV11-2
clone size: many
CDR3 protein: CASSLVSGTGSNEQFF

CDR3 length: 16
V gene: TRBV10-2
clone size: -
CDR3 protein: CASSGRQGLSNQPQHF

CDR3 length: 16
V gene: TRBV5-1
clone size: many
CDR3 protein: CASSHSSGDPYNEQFF

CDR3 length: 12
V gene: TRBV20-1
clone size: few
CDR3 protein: CSAREATGTQYF

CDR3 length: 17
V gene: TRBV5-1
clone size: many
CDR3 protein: CASSLIPLSNMNTEAFF

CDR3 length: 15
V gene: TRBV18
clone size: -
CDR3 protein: CASSADIAAKNIQYF

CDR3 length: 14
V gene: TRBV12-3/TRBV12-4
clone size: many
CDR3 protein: CASSSQETNSPLHF

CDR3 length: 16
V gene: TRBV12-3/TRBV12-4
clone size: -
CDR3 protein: CASSLVMLAESYEQYF

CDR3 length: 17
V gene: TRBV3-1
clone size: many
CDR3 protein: CASSHVSSGSVTDTQYF

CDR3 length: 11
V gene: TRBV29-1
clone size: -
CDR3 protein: CSGHSSDTQYF